The 28 T cell receptor beta chains reported below all come from one sample, sequenced in a study of blood T cell repertoires in COVID-19. Profiled with immunoSEQ multiplex PCR; TCRdb holds only in-frame clones, not every one. The sample shows about 240,000 clones, around 85% of them seen only once. Sequencing used peripheral blood. The source is a woman aged 80 or over with acute or convalescent COVID-19.

The gene calls are TRBV9 and TRBJ2-1; perhaps TRBD1 as D (5 bases). This CDR3 is 16 amino acids long. Trimming left V 0 bases short and J 0 bases short, with 10 bases between. CDR1 and CDR2 (germline): SGDLS, YYNGEE. The CDR3 spells CASSVGIQVSYNEQFF. CDR3 DNA: TGTGCCAGCAGCGTAGGTATACAGGTCTCCTACAATGAGCAGTTCTTC.

In DNA, the CDR3 is TGTGCCAGCAGTTCGATACAGGGTTCCGAGCAGTACTTC. It translates to CASSSIQGSEQYF. The chain has TRBV12-3 or TRBV12-4 and TRBJ2-7, with a tentative D call TRBD1 (6 bases). V was cut by 4 bases and J by 6 bases, with 13 bases left in between. The CDR3 runs 13 residues.

This clone was counted a few times. V gene TRBV7-8 combines with J gene TRBJ1-6; 7 positions agree with TRBD1. The V and J ends lost 0 bases and 8 bases, in that order; junction bases with no gene match: 7. The CDR3 is 16 residues long. The germline CDR1 and CDR2 sequences are SGHVS and FQNEAQ. The chain's CDR3 is CASSLARPGGDSPLHF. In DNA form, the CDR3 reads TGTGCCAGCAGCTTAGCCCGGCCAGGGGGAGATTCACCCCTCCACTTT.

V and J are TRBV3-1 (or the pseudogene TRBV3-2) and TRBJ1-1, with a possible D match to TRBD1 (6 bases). The CDR3 is 14 amino acids. Germline-derived CDR1 and CDR2 are LGHDT and YNNKEL (reference sequence). V was shortened by 7 bases and J by 1 base, with 13 bases between the two germline ends. Here the CDR3 reads CASNSNRANTEAFF. In nucleotides, the CDR3 is TGTGCCAGCAACTCCAACAGGGCGAACACTGAAGCTTTCTTT.

The chain employs TRBV4-1 and TRBJ1-5, with a weak D call TRBD1 (5 bases). V was pared by 0 bases and J by 10 bases, with 16 bases between. This CDR3 has 15 residues. Germline lookup yields CDR1 MGHRA and CDR2 YSYEKL. CDR3: CASSQEGTARGPQHF. As DNA, the CDR3 is TGCGCCAGCAGCCAAGAGGGGACTGCCCGGGGTCCCCAGCATTTT.

The chain recombines TRBV15 with TRBJ1-5, with 7 bases that match TRBD1. The germline V gene encodes CDR1 LNHNV and CDR2 YYDKDF (reference sequence). This CDR3 spans 16 amino acids. The J segment lost 7 bases and the V segment lost 3 bases, leaving 12 bases of the junction unmatched. The CDR3 is CATSRNLQGIGQPQHF. Here the CDR3 DNA reads TGTGCCACCAGCAGGAATTTACAGGGGATTGGGCAGCCCCAGCATTTT.

V and J are TRBV3-1 (or the pseudogene TRBV3-2) and TRBJ1-1; D not certain. The V gene lost 2 bases and the J gene lost 0 bases, with 10 bases spanning the gap. This CDR3 region has 15 residues. Germline values: CDR1 LGHDT, CDR2 YNNKEL (reference sequence). For the CDR3, the DNA is TGTGCCAGCAGCCAATACTCATTGGTGAACACTGAAGCTTTCTTT. Translated, it gives CASSQYSLVNTEAFF.

About this clone: Sequence at one end of the junction differs from germline and may be a read error. The chain is built from TRBV3-1 (or the pseudogene TRBV3-2) and TRBJ1-4, with a weak D call TRBD1 (5 bases). This CDR3 is 14 amino acids long. Germline loops: CDR1 LGHDT, CDR2 YNNKEL (reference sequence). The DNA for the CDR3 is TGTGCCAGCAGCCAAGGTGACAGTAATCAAAAACTGTTTTTT. Amino acid sequence: CASSQGDSNQKLFF.

The J gene is TRBJ2-3, the V gene TRBV4-2; D may be TRBD1 (5 bases). The CDR3 runs to 15 residues. Germline V lookup: CDR1 LGHNA, CDR2 YNFKEQ. The germline V and J ends were trimmed by 0 bases and 0 bases, with 7 bases remaining between them. CDR3 sequence reads: CASSQDRVSTDTQYF. The CDR3 DNA sequence: TGTGCCAGCAGCCAAGACAGGGTGAGCACAGATACGCAGTATTTT.

The CDR3 loop reads CASSIDRGYNQPQHF. Written as DNA, the CDR3 is TGTGCCAGCAGTATCGACAGGGGCTACAATCAGCCCCAGCATTTT. The rearrangement joins TRBV2 to TRBJ1-5; 8 bases agree with TRBD1. Losses at the gene ends were 5 bases for V and 3 bases for J; bases not matched to a gene: 6. The CDR3 is 15 amino acids. The germline V gene has CDR1 SNHLY and CDR2 FYNNEI.

V and J are TRBV7-9 and TRBJ2-5; TRBD1 agrees at 7 bases. V dropped 2 bases and J dropped 4; count of bases not matched to a gene: 10. This CDR3 is built from 16 residues. Germline V gives CDR1 SEHNR, CDR2 FQNEAQ (reference sequence). CDR3 DNA sequence: TGTGCCAGCAGCTTAAGGACAGGTGGGAATAGAGAGACCCAGTACTTC. Residues: CASSLRTGGNRETQYF.

The chain employs TRBV5-6 and TRBJ1-5; 9 bases align to TRBD1. The CDR3 loop spans 15 amino acids. CDR1 SGHDT and CDR2 YYEEEE come from the germline V gene. The V gene end was trimmed by 3 bases and the J gene end by 4 bases; junction bases not matched to a gene: 5. The CDR3 reads CASSWGTGSNQPQHF. The CDR3 region has the DNA TGTGCCAGCAGCTGGGGGACAGGGTCGAATCAGCCCCAGCATTTT.

V is TRBV28 and J is TRBJ1-1, with a weak D call TRBD1 (5 bases). The germline gives CDR1 MDHEN, CDR2 SYDVKM. Trimming pared 7 bases from V and 3 bases from J, leaving 21 bases between. The CDR3 consists of 16 residues. CDR3 in amino acids: CASTPLGGLRDTEAFF. The CDR3 coding sequence is TGTGCCAGCACCCCCCTTGGGGGGTTAAGAGACACTGAAGCTTTCTTT.

This clone was seen more than once but under ten times. V is TRBV10-3 and J is TRBJ1-3, with TRBD1 matching 8 bases. The V segment lost 10 bases and the J segment 4 bases; nucleotides outside the gene matches: 6. The length of the CDR3 is 13 residues. Germline CDR1 reads ENHRY; CDR2 reads SYGVKD. The CDR3: CATRTGPGNTIYF. The CDR3 DNA sequence: TGTGCCACCCGGACAGGGCCGGGAAACACCATATATTTT.

The genes are TRBV7-8 and TRBJ2-3, with a weak D call TRBD1 (6 bases). Germline lookup yields CDR1 SGHVS and CDR2 FQNEAQ. The CDR3 is 22 residues long. V shed 5 bases and J shed 0 bases, with 33 bases lying between them. The CDR3 coding sequence is TGTGCCAGCAGCCCTTGGGGGCCACGTACAGAGCTCCGGCGCTATAGCACAGATACGCAGTATTTT. It translates to CASSPWGPRTELRRYSTDTQYF.

The J gene is TRBJ2-1, the V gene TRBV19; 8 bases are shared with TRBD2. This CDR3 has 18 residues. In germline, CDR1 is LNHDA, CDR2 SQIVND (reference sequence). The J segment lost 1 base and the V segment lost 5 bases, leaving 13 bases of the junction unmatched. The CDR3 DNA reads TGTGCCAGTAGTCCACCGCGGGCTGGCGGGGGGTCCTACAATGAGCAGTTCTTC. As protein: CASSPPRAGGGSYNEQFF.

CDR3 bases: TGTGCCAGTAGTGTCTCGGGTTTGGAGACCCAGTACTTC. Translation: CASSVSGLETQYF. V and J are TRBV19 and TRBJ2-5, with D hard to call. The CDR3 has 13 residues. Trimming stripped 5 bases from V and 5 bases from J, with 12 bases between. CDR1 LNHDA and CDR2 SQIVND come from the germline V gene (reference sequence).

The rearrangement uses TRBV5-1 and TRBJ1-1, with TRBD1 matching 7 bases. Trimming removed 4 bases from V and 0 bases from J; junction bases left unmatched: 3. Germline V CDR1 and CDR2: SGHRS, YFSETQ. CDR3 length: 14 residues. The DNA for the CDR3 is TGCGCCAGCAGCATGGGACAGCTGAACACTGAAGCTTTCTTT. It is translated as CASSMGQLNTEAFF.

The CDR3 DNA reads TGTGCCAGCAGTTTACAACAGGGCTATGGCTACACCTTC. Translated, it gives CASSLQQGYGYTF. This sequence joins TRBV28 and TRBJ1-2; D is perhaps TRBD1 (6 bases). Germline V gives CDR1 MDHEN, CDR2 SYDVKM. V gave up 2 bases and J gave up 4 bases, with 8 bases separating them. CDR3 length: 13 residues.

The rearrangement joins TRBV29-1 to TRBJ2-1; 13 positions match TRBD2. V shed 3 bases and J 6 bases; nucleotides not matched to a gene: 5. The length of the CDR3 is 15 residues. Germline V gene lookup returns CDR1 SQVTM and CDR2 ANQGSEA. CDR3 bases: TGCAGCGTTGAGCCAAGACTAGCGGGGGGCAATGAGCAGTTCTTC. This sequence encodes CSVEPRLAGGNEQFF.

The chain joins TRBV7-9 to TRBJ2-3; 14 bases fit TRBD2. The CDR3 extends over 17 amino acids. V was clipped by 3 bases and J by 6 bases; unmatched bases: 8. From germline, CDR1 is SEHNR and CDR2 FQNEAQ (reference sequence). This CDR3 is CASSLTGTSGGSDTQYF. In DNA form, the CDR3 reads TGTGCCAGCAGCTTGACCGGGACTAGCGGGGGCTCGGATACGCAGTATTTT.

The chain links TRBV19 to TRBJ1-1, with 11 positions matching TRBD1. V lost 5 bases to trimming and J lost 1 base; unmatched junction nucleotides: 9. Germline CDR1 is LNHDA and CDR2 is SQIVND (reference sequence). The CDR3 is made up of 17 amino acids. This CDR3 reads CASSPGQGARWNTEAFF. CDR3 nucleotides: TGTGCCAGTAGTCCCGGACAGGGGGCGAGATGGAACACTGAAGCTTTCTTT.

V usage is TRBV6-5 and J usage is TRBJ1-1; the match to TRBD1 covers 10 bases. Looked up from germline, CDR1 is MNHEY and CDR2 is SVGAGI. This CDR3 has 15 amino acids. The V segment lost 8 bases and the J segment 1 base; nucleotides outside the gene matches: 7. CDR3 residues: CASRDRGRPNTEAFF. In nucleotides, the CDR3 is TGTGCCAGCCGCGACAGGGGGCGACCGAACACTGAAGCTTTCTTT.

The chain links TRBV30 to TRBJ1-6; perhaps TRBD1 as D (6 bases). V was shortened by 4 bases and J by 7 bases, with 20 bases between the two germline ends. The CDR3 has 16 residues. The germline CDR1 and CDR2 sequences are GTSNPN and SVGIG (reference sequence). The CDR3 bases are TGTGCCTGGAAGCTCAAGGGGGGGTTTGAAAATTCACCCCTCCACTTT. Its translation is CAWKLKGGFENSPLHF.

The rearrangement joins TRBV2 to TRBJ1-2; TRBD1 aligns across 7 bases. Germline loops: CDR1 SNHLY, CDR2 FYNNEI. This CDR3 has 15 amino acids. The V and J ends lost 4 bases and 5 bases, in that order; junction bases with no gene match: 10. CDR3 loop: CASSVQGGGGYGYTF. CDR3 bases: TGTGCCAGCAGTGTTCAGGGGGGCGGTGGTTATGGCTACACCTTC.

The chain is built from TRBV28 and TRBJ1-2, with D possibly matching TRBD1 (6 bases). The CDR3 contains 12 residues. Between the trimmed V and J ends, which lost 6 bases and 4 bases, there was a span of 9 bases. CDR1 MDHEN and CDR2 SYDVKM come from the germline V gene. CDR3 bases: TGTGCCAGCAGAGGACAGCTCTATGGCTACACCTTC. It specifies CASRGQLYGYTF.

The chain couples TRBV28 to TRBJ1-6; 11 bases line up with TRBD1. CDR3 size: 15 residues. Germline trimming cut 7 bases from V and 7 bases from J; bases unmatched to any gene: 6. Germline CDR1 MDHEN, CDR2 SYDVKM. The chain's CDR3 is CASTRTGGLNSPLHF. CDR3 DNA sequence: TGTGCCAGCACCCGGACAGGGGGCTTGAATTCACCCCTCCACTTT.

The rearrangement uses TRBV3-1 (or the pseudogene TRBV3-2) and TRBJ1-2, with D tentatively TRBD1 (6 bases). Germline CDR1 LGHDT, CDR2 YNNKEL (reference sequence). The V end was cut by 3 bases, the J end by 8 bases, with 13 bases between. There are 13 residues in the CDR3. CDR3 sequence: CASSHHRVQGYTF. In DNA, the CDR3 is TGTGCCAGCAGCCATCACAGGGTTCAGGGCTACACCTTC.